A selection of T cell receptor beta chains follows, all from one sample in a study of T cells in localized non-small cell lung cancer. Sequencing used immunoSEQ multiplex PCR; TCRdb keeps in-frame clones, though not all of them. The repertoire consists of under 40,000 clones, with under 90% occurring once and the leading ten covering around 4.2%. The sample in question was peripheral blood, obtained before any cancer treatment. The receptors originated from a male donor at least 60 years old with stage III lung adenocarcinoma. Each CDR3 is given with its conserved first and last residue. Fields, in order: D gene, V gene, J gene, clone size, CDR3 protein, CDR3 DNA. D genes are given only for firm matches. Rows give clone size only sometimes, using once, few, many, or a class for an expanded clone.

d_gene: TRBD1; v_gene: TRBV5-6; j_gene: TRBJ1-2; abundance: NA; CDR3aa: CASSRDRVPGGYTF; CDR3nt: TGTGCCAGCAGCCGAGACAGGGTCCCCGGTGGCTACACCTTC
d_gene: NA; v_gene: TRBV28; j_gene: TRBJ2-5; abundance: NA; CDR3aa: CASSLGGAGPETQYF; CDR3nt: TGTGCCAGCAGTTTAGGGGGGGCCGGCCCAGAGACCCAGTACTTC
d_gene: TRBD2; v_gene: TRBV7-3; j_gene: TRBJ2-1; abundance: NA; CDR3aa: CASSPNGLAGYNEQFF; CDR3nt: TGTGCCAGCAGCCCCAACGGACTAGCGGGCTACAATGAGCAGTTCTTC
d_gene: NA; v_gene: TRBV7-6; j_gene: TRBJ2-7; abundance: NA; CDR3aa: CASSLQDNPYAEQYF; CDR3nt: TGTGCCAGCAGCTTACAAGACAACCCCTACGCTGAGCAGTACTTC
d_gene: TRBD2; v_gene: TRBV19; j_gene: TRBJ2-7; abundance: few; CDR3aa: CACSSGRGSEQYF; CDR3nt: TGTGCCTGCTCTAGCGGGAGAGGTAGCGAGCAGTACTTC
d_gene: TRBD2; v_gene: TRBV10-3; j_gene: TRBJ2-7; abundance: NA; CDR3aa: CAIGRERTSYEQYF; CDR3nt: TGTGCCATCGGGCGGGAGCGGACCTCCTACGAGCAGTACTTC
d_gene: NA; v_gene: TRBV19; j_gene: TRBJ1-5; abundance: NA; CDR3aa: CASRARPDSNQPQHF; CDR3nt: TGTGCCAGTAGGGCGAGGCCGGATAGCAATCAGCCCCAGCATTTT
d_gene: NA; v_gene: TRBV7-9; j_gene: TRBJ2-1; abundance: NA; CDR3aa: CASSLVTPGNEQFF; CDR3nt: TGTGCCAGCAGCTTAGTGACTCCAGGAAATGAGCAGTTCTTC
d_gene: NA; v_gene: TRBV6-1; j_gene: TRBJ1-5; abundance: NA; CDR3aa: CASSVGQSNQPQHF; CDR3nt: TGTGCCAGCAGTGTGGGGCAGTCCAATCAGCCCCAGCATTTT
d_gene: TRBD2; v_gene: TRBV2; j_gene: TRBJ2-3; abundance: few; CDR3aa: CASSERGGPDTQYF; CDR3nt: TGTGCCAGCAGCGAGCGGGGGGGTCCAGATACGCAGTATTTT
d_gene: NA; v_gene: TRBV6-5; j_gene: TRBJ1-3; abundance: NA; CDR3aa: CASSYLAGNTIYF; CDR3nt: TGTGCCAGCAGTTATTTGGCTGGAAACACCATATATTTT
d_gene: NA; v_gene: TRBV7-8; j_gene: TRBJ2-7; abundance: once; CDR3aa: CASSLAANTYEQYF; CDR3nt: TGTGCCAGCAGCTTAGCAGCAAACACCTACGAGCAGTACTTC
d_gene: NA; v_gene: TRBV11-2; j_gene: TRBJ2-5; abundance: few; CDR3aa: CASSLDRGGAGSVETQYF; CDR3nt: TGTGCCAGCAGCTTAGATCGTGGAGGAGCAGGGAGTGTGGAGACCCAGTACTTC
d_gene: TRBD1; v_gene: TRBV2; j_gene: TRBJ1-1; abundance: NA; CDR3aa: CASSGQGTEAFF; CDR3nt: TGTGCCAGCAGTGGACAGGGCACTGAAGCTTTCTTT
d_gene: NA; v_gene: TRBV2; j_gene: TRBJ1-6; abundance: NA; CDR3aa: CASSGQSSYNSPLHF; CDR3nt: TGTGCCAGCAGTGGGCAGAGCTCCTATAATTCACCCCTCCACTTT
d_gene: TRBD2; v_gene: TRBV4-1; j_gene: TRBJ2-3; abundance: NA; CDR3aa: CASSQGRASGGSDTQYF; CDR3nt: TGCGCCAGCAGCCAAGGTCGCGCTAGCGGGGGATCGGATACGCAGTATTTT
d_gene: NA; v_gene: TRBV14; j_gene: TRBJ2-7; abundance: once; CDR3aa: CASSPGLSAGTSYEQYF; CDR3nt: TGTGCCAGCAGCCCGGGGTTAAGTGCGGGCACCTCCTACGAGCAGTACTTC
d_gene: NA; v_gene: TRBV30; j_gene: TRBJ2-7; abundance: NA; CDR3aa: CAWGGQIPYEQYF; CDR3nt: TGTGCCTGGGGCGGACAGATACCTTACGAGCAGTACTTC
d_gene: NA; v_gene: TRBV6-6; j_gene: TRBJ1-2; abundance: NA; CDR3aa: CASSVTGTEGGYTF; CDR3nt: TGTGCCAGCAGTGTAACAGGGACCGAGGGTGGCTACACCTTC
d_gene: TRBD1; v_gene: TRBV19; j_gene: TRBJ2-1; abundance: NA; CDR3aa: CASSIGRDRGGRDEQFF; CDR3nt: TGTGCCAGTAGTATAGGTCGGGACAGGGGGGGTCGGGATGAGCAGTTCTTC
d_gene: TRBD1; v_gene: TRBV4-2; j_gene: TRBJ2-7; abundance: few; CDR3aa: CASSQLGDRVYEQYF; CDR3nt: TGTGCCAGCAGCCAACTTGGGGACAGGGTCTACGAGCAGTACTTC
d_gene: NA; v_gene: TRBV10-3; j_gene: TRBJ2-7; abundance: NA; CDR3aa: CAISDGRSSYEQYF; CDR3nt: TGTGCCATCAGTGACGGACGGAGCTCCTACGAGCAGTACTTC
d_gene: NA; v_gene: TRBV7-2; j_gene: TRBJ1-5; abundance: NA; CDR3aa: CASSPVSSNQPQHF; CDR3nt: TGTGCCAGCAGCCCGGTTTCTAGCAATCAGCCCCAGCATTTT
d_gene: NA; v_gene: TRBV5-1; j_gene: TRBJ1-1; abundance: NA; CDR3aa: CASSAQTGNTEAFF; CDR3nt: TGCGCCAGCAGCGCCCAGACGGGGAACACTGAAGCTTTCTTT
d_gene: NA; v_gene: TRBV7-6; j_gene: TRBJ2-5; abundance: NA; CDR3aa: CASSLTRTLQETQYF; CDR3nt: TGTGCCAGCAGCTTAACCAGGACCCTCCAAGAGACCCAGTACTTC
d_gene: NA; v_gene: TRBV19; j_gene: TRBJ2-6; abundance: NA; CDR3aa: CASRVSSGANVLTF; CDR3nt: TGTGCCAGTAGGGTCTCATCTGGGGCCAACGTCCTGACTTTC
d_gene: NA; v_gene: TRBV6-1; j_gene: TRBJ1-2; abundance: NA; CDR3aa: CASRTDLRETHSF; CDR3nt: TGTGCCAGCAGGACCGATCTCAGGGAAACCCACTCGTTC
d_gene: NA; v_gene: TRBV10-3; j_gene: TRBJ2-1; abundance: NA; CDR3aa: CAISESELAGEQFF; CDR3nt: TGTGCCATCAGTGAGTCTGAACTAGCTGGTGAGCAGTTCTTC
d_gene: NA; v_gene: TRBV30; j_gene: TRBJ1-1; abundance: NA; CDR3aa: CAWKFGPREAFF; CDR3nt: TGTGCCTGGAAGTTCGGGCCACGGGAAGCTTTCTTT
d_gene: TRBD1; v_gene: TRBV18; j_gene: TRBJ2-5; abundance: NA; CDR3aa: CASSRSGGDETQYF; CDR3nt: TGTGCCAGCTCACGCTCAGGGGGAGATGAGACCCAGTACTTC
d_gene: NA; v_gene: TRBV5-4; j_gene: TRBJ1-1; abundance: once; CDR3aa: CASSPLQGFTEAFF; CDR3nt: TGTGCCAGCAGCCCCCTCCAGGGGTTCACTGAAGCTTTCTTT
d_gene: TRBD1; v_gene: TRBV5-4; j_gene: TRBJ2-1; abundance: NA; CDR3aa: CASRPRDRGDEQFF; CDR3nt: TGTGCCAGCAGACCCCGGGACAGGGGAGATGAGCAGTTCTTC
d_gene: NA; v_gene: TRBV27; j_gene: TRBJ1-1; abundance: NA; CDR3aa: CASSWDENTEAFF; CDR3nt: TGTGCCAGCAGTTGGGACGAGAACACTGAAGCTTTCTTT
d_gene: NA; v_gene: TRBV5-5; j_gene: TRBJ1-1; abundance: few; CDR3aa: CASSLEQSEAFF; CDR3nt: TGTGCCAGCAGCTTGGAGCAGTCTGAAGCTTTCTTT
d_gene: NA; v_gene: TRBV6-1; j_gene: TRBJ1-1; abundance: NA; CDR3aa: CASSEALQGKAEAFF; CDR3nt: TGTGCCAGCAGTGAAGCATTACAGGGTAAGGCTGAAGCTTTCTTT
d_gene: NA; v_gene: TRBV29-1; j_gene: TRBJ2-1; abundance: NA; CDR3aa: CSEEPLGAIYNEQFF; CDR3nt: TGCAGCGAAGAACCTCTGGGGGCCATCTACAATGAGCAGTTCTTC
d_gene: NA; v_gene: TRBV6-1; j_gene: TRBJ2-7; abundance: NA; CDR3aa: CASRISGRAYEQYF; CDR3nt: TGTGCCAGCAGGATTAGCGGAAGAGCCTACGAGCAGTACTTC
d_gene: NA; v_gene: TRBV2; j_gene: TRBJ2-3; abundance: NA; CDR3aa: CASSDNTHTDTQYF; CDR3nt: TGTGCCAGCAGTGATAACACTCACACAGATACGCAGTATTTT
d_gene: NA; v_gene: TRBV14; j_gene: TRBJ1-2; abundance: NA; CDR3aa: CASSRERINYGYTF; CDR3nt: TGTGCCAGCAGCCGAGAAAGGATTAACTATGGCTACACCTTC
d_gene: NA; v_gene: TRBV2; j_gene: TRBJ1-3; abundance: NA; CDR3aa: CASSPTGTSSGNTIYF; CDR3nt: TGTGCCAGCAGTCCGACGGGGACTAGCTCTGGAAACACCATATATTTT
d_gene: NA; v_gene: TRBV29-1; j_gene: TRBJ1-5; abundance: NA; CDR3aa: CSVTSGLGSSGPQHF; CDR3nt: TGCAGCGTTACGTCAGGGTTAGGGTCCTCGGGGCCCCAGCATTTT
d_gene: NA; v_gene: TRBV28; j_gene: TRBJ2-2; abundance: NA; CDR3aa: CASSLALEYRELFF; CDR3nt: TGTGCCAGCAGTTTGGCCCTGGAGTACCGGGAGCTGTTTTTT
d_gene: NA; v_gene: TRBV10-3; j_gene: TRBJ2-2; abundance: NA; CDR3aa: CASALQGNGELFF; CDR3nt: TGTGCCAGTGCCCTACAGGGTAACGGGGAGCTGTTTTTT
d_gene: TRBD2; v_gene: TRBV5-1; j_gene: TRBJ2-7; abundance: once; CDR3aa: CASSQSGGESYEQYF; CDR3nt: TGCGCCAGCAGCCAAAGCGGGGGGGAATCCTACGAGCAGTACTTC
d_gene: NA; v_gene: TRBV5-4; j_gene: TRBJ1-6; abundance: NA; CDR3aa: CASSAGTSPLHF; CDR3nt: TGTGCCAGCAGCGCGGGGACCTCACCCCTCCACTTT